The sequence of this T cell receptor (beta chain) was determined in a study of CD4+ T cells in melanoma (dated by TCRdb to between 2021 and 2024). Turning to the overall study: The study examined neoantigen-specific CD4+ T cells in human melanoma. What the authors observed across the whole study: Neoantigen-specific CD4+ T cells were reported to be correlated with the function of CD8+ T cells, macrophages and B cells. Diverse differentiation states were reported to be shown by neoantigen-specific CD4+ T cells in melanoma.

The donors were people with melanoma. As regards this clone: Its antigen is currently not known. No quality values exist for individual bases; no much larger clone is one base distant.

From the germline V gene (reference sequence), CDR1 is SGHKS and CDR2 is YYEKEE. The CDR3, from cysteine to phenylalanine, totals 13 residues. Only CDR3 DNA remains: 39 bases, in frame from the first base. From V the trimming removes 4 bases and from J it removes 10 bases, while the gene matches leave 10 bases of the junction unaccounted for. The receptor library was made with the immunoSEQ multiplex PCR assay. TCRdb took over this immuneACCESS table, retaining in-frame rearrangements with V and J assigned. Such tables are incomplete; in checked studies, under half of the missing clones stem from an unresolved V gene, and the remainder is unexplained. Recorded for this sample are 11,000 or so clones; roughly 69% of them occurred a single time. Jointly, the top ten make up roughly 10% of the sample.

The sequencing input was cells from a culture (not recorded whether cultured in vitro). This TCR was sampled from a human donor with melanoma. Here the chain combines TRBV5-5 and TRBJ1-2; TRBD1 matches 7 bases in the middle. The bases are TGTGCCAGCAGCCAGACAGGGAAGCGAGACTACACCTTC. The encoded protein is CASSQTGKRDYTF.